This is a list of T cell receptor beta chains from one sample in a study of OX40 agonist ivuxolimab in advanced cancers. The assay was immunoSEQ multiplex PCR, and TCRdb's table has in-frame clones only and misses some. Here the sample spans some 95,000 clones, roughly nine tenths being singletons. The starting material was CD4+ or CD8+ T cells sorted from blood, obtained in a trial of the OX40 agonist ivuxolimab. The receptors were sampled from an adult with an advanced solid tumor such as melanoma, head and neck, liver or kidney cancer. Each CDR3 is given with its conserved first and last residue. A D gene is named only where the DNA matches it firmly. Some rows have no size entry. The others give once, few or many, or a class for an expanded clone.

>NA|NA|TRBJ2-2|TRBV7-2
CASSPESGTGELFF
TGTGCCAGCAGCCCCGAAAGCGGGACCGGGGAGCTGTTTTTT
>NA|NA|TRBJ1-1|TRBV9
CASSVGETPNTEAFF
TGTGCCAGCAGCGTAGGTGAGACACCGAACACTGAAGCTTTCTTT
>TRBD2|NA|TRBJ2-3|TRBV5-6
CASSQAGLAGSDTQYF
TGTGCCAGCAGCCAAGCGGGACTAGCGGGTTCAGATACGCAGTATTTT
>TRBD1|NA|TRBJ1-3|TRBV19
CASSPWTGGNGNTIYF
TGTGCCAGTAGTCCGTGGACAGGGGGTAATGGAAACACCATATATTTT
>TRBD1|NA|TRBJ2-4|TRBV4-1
CASSGQGNVKNIQYF
TGCGCCAGCAGCGGACAGGGGAATGTCAAAAACATTCAGTACTTC
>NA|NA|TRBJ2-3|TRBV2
CASSGGRSSYTDTQYF
TGTGCCAGCAGTGGGGGACGGAGCTCTTACACAGATACGCAGTATTTT
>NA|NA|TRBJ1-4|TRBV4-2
CASSQDGGLWTNEKLFF
TGTGCCAGCAGCCAAGACGGGGGGCTCTGGACTAATGAAAAACTGTTTTTT
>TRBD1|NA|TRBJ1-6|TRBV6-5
CASSRDRGNSPLHF
TGTGCCAGCAGTCGCGACAGGGGGAATTCACCCCTCCACTTT
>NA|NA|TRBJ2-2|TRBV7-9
CASSIQWDTGELFF
TGTGCCAGCAGCATTCAGTGGGACACCGGGGAGCTGTTTTTT
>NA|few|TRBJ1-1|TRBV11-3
CASSRKGGTEAFF
TGTGCCAGCAGCCGGAAGGGTGGCACTGAAGCTTTCTTT
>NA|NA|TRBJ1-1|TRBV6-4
CASSDSVNTEAFF
TGTGCCAGCAGTGACTCAGTTAACACTGAAGCTTTCTTT
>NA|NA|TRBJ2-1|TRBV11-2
CASSHETGNEQFF
TGTGCCAGCAGCCACGAAACAGGGAATGAGCAGTTCTTC
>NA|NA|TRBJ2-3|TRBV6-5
CASRGDPTDTQYF
TGTGCCAGCAGAGGGGACCCCACAGATACGCAGTATTTT
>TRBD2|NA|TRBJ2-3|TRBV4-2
CASSQEALAGDTQYF
TGTGCCAGCAGCCAAGAAGCTTTAGCGGGAGATACGCAGTATTTT
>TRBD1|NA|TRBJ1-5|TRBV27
CASSDRARNQPQHF
TGTGCCAGCAGCGACAGGGCGAGGAATCAGCCCCAGCATTTT
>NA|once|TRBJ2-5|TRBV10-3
CAISESGRYGAETQYF
TGTGCCATCAGTGAGTCGGGCCGGTATGGGGCAGAGACCCAGTACTTC
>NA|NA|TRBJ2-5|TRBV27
CASRKSGGGKTQYF
TGTGCCAGCAGGAAGAGCGGAGGTGGGAAGACCCAGTACTTC
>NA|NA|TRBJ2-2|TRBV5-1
CASSFGGADTGELFF
TGCGCCAGCAGCTTTGGGGGAGCGGACACCGGGGAGCTGTTTTTT
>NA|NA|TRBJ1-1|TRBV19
CASSIKGGLVAFF
TGTGCCAGTAGTATAAAAGGAGGGCTCGTCGCTTTCTTT
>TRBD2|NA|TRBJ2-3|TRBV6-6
CASSSGASTDTQYF
TGTGCCAGCAGTAGCGGGGCTAGCACAGATACGCAGTATTTT
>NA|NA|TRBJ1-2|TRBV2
CASSPNYGYTF
TGTGCCAGCAGCCCTAACTATGGCTACACCTTC
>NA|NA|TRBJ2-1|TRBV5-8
CASSLSNEQFF
TGTGCCAGCAGCTTGTCCAATGAGCAGTTCTTC
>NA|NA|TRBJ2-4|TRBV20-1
CSVGWGNIQYF
TGCAGTGTGGGCTGGGGAAACATTCAGTACTTC
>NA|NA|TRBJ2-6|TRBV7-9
CAFISGANVLTF
TGTGCCTTTATCTCTGGGGCCAACGTCCTGACTTTC
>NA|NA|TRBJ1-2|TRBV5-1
CASSLGQIQANYGYTF
TGCGCCAGCAGCTTGGGACAGATCCAAGCTAACTATGGCTACACCTTC
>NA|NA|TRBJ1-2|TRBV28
CASSNTVNYGYTF
TGTGCCAGCAGTAACACAGTTAACTATGGCTACACCTTC
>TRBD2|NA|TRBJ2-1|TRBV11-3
CASSRRGTTGNEQFF
TGTGCCAGCAGCCGCCGTGGGACTACGGGCAATGAGCAGTTCTTC
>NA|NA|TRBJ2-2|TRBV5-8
CASSLVWGNTGELFF
TGTGCCAGCAGCTTAGTGTGGGGGAACACCGGGGAGCTGTTTTTT
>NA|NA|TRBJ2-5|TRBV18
CASSPHRQETQYF
TGTGCCAGCTCACCGCACAGACAAGAGACCCAGTACTTC
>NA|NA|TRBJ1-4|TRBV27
CASRGLAGALVTNEKLFF
TGTGCCAGCCGTGGCTTGGCGGGCGCTTTGGTAACTAATGAAAAACTGTTTTTT
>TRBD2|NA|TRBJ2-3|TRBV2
CATGGSISTDTQYF
TGTGCCACCGGCGGGAGTATAAGCACAGATACGCAGTATTTT
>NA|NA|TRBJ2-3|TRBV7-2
CASSLGWDTQYF
TGTGCCAGCAGCTTAGGCTGGGATACGCAGTATTTT
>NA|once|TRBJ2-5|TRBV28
CATLSPQGFAETQYF
TGTGCCACCTTGTCACCCCAGGGGTTTGCGGAGACCCAGTACTTC
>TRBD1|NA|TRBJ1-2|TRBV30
CAWSIQGARGYTF
TGTGCCTGGAGTATACAGGGGGCGCGGGGCTACACCTTC
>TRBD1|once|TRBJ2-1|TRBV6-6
CASRSGQGRLNEQFF
TGTGCCAGCAGATCCGGACAGGGGAGATTGAATGAGCAGTTCTTC
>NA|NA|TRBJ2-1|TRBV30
CAWSAPGSNNEQFF
TGTGCCTGGAGTGCCCCGGGGTCCAACAATGAGCAGTTCTTC